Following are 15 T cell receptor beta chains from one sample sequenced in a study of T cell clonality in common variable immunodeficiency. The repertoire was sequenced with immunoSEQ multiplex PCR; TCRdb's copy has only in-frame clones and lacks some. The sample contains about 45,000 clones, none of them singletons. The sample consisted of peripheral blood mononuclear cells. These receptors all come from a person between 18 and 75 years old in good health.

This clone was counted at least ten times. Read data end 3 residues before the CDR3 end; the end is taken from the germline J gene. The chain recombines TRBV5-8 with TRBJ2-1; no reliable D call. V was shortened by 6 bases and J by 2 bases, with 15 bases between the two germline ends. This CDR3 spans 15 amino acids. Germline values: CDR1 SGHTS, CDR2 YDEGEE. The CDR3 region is CASTPRWATYNEQFF. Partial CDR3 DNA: TGTGCCAGCACCCCTCGCTGGGCAACCTACAATGAG.

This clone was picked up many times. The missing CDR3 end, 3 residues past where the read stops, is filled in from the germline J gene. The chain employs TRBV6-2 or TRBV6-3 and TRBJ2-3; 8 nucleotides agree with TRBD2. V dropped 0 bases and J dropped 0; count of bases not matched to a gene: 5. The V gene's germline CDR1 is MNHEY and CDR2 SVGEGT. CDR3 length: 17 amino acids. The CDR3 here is CASSYSMQRGSTDTQYF. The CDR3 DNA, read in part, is TGTGCCAGCAGTTACTCGATGCAGCGGGGGAGCACAGATACG.

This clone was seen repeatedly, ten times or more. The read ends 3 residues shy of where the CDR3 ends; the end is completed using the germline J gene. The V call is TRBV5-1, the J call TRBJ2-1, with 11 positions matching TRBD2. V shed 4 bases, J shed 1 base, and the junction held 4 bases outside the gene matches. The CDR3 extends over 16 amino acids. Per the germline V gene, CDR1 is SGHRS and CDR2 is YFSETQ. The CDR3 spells CASSVAGGRSYNEQFF. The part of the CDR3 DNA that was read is TGCGCCAGCAGCGTAGCGGGAGGGAGGTCCTACAATGAG.

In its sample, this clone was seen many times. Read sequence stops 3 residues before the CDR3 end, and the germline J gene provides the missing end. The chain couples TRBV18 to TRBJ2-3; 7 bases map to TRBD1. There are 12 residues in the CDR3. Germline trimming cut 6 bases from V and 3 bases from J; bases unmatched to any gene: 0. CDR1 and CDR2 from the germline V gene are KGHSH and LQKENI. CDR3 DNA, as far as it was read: TGTGCCAGCTCGACAGGGACAGATACG. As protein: CASSTGTDT. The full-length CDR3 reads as CASSTGTDTQYF. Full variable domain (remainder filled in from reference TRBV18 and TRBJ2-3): NAGVMQNPRHLVRRRGQEARLRCSPMKGHSHVYWYRQLPEEGLKFMVYLQKENIIDESGMPKERFSAEFPKEGPSILRIQQVVRGDSAAYFCASSTGTDTQYFGPGTRLTVL.

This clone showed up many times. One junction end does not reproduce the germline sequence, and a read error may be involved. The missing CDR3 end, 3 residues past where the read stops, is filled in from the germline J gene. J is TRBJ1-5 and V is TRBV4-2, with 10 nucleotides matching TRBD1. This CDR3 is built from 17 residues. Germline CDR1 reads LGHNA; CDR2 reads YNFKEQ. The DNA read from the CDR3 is TGTGCCTGCAGCCCCTTTACAAGGACAGGGGGAAATCAGCCC. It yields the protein CACSPFTRTGGNQP. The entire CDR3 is CACSPFTRTGGNQPQHF.

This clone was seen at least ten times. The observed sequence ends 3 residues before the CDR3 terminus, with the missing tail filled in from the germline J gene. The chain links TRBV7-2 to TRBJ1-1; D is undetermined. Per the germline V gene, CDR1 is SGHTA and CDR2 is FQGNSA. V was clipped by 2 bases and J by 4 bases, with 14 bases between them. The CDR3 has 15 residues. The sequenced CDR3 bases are TGTGCCAGCAGCTTAAGGCGTGGCGGCCTCACTGAA. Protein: CASSLRRGGLTE. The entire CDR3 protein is CASSLRRGGLTEAFF.

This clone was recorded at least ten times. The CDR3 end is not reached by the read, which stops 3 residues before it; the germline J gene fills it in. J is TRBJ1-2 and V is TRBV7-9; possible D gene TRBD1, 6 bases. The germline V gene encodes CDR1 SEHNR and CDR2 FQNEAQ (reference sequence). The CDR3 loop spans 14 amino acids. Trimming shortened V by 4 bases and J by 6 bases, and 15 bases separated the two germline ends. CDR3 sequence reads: CASSSEVGTHGYTF. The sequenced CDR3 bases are TGTGCCAGCAGCTCAGAGGTTGGGACACATGGC.

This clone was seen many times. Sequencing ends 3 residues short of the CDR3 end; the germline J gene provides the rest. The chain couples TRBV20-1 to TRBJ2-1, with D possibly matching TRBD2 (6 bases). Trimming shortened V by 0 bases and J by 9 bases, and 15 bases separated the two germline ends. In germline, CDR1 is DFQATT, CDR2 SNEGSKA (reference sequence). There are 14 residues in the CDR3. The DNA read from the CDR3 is TGCAGTGCTAGAGATCTGGTACTAGCCACTGAG. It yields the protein CSARDLVLATE. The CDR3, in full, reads CSARDLVLATEQFF.

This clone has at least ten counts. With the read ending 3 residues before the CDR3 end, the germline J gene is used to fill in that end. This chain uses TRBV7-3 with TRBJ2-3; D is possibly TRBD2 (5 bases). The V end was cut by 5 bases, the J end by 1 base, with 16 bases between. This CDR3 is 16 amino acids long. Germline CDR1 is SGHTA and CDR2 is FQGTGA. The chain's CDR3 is CASSPTRGWGTDTQYF. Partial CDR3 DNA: TGTGCCAGCAGCCCCACACGGGGATGGGGCACAGATACG.

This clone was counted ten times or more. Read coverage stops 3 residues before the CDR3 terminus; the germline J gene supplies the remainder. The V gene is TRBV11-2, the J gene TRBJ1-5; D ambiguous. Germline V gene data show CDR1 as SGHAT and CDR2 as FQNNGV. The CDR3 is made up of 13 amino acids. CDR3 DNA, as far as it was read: TGTGCCAGCAGCCTCGACACCCCCTCACCC. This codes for CASSLDTPSP. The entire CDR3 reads CASSLDTPSPQHF.

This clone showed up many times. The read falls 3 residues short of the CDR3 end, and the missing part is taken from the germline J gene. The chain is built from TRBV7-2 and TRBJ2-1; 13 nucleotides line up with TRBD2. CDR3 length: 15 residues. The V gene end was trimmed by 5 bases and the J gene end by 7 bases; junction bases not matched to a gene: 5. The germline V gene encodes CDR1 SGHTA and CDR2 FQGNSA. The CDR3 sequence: CASSPTSGGRNEQFF. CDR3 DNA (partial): TGTGCCAGCAGCCCGACTAGCGGGGGGAGGAATGAG.

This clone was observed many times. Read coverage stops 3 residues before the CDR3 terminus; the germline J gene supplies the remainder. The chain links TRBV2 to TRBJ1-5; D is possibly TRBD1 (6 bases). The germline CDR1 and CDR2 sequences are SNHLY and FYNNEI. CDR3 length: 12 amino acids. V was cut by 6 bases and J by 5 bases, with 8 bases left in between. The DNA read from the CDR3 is TGTGCCAGCAGAGCAGGGGATCAGCCC. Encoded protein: CASRAGDQP. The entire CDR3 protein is CASRAGDQPQHF.

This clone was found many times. The part of the CDR3 DNA that was read is TGTGCCAGCAGCAGCTTTTTTGGGAACACCGGGGAG. Residues: CASSSFFGNTGE. The full CDR3 reads CASSSFFGNTGELFF. The chain has TRBV9 and TRBJ2-2; no firm D call. The missing CDR3 end, 3 residues past where the read stops, is filled in from the germline J gene. Germline V gene lookup returns CDR1 SGDLS and CDR2 YYNGEE. The CDR3 has 15 residues. The V end lost 4 bases, the J end lost 1 base, and 11 bases lay between the germline ends. Full variable domain (missing parts from reference TRBV9 and TRBJ2-2): DSGVTQTPKHLITATGQRVTLRCSPRSGDLSVYWYQQSLDQGLQFLIQYYNGEERAKGNILERFSAQQFPDLHSELNLSSLELGDSALYFCASSSFFGNTGELFFGEGSRLTVL.

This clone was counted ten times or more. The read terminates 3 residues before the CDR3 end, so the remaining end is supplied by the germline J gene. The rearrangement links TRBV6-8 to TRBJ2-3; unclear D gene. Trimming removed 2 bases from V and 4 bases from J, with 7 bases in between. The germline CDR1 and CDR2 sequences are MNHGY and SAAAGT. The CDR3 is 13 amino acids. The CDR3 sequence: CASSYGLPDTQYF. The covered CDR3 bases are TGTGCCAGCAGTTACGGGCTCCCAGATACG.

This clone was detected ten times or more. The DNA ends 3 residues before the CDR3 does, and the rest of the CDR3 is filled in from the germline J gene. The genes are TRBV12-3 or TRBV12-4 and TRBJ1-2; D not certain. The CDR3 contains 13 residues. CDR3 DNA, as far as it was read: TGTGCCAGCTCTTTGAGGCCCCCAGTGGGC. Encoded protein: CASSLRPPVG. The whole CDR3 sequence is CASSLRPPVGYTF.